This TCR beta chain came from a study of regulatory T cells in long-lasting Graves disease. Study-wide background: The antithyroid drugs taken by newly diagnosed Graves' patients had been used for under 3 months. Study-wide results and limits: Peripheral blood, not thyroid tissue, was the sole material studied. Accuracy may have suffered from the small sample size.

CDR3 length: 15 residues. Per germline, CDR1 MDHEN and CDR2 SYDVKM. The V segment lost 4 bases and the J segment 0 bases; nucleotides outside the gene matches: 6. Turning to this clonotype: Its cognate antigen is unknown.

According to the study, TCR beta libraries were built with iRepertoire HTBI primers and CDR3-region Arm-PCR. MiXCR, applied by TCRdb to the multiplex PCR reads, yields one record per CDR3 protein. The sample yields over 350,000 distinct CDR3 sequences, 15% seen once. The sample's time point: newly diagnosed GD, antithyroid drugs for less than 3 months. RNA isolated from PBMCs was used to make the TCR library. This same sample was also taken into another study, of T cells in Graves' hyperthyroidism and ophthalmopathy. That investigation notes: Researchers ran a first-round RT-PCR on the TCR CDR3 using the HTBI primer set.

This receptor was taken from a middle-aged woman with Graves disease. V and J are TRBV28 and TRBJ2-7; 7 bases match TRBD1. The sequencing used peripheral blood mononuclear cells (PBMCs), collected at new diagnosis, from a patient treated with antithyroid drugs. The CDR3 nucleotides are TGTGCCAGCAGTTCAGGACAGGCTTTCTCCTACGAGCAGTACTTC. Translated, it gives CASSSGQAFSYEQYF.